This TCR beta chain was captured by sequencing in a study of T cell repertoires in cytomegalovirus infection. At the level of the study: CMV epitopes used comprised recently identified HLA-C-restricted ones and well-studied HLA-B-restricted ones.

General study points: Within the response measured ex vivo, HLA-C-restricted CMV-specific TCR beta clonotypes were dominant. Carriage of CMV together with the relevant HLA was identifiable through cumulative public TCR beta family frequency.

Germline CDR1 is SGHAT and CDR2 is FQNNGV. This CDR3 has 16 residues. V was pared by 0 bases and J by 7 bases, with 5 bases of the junction left unmatched. TCRdb recomputed calls from the reads with MiXCR, one row per CDR3 protein. Of 80,000 or so distinct CDR3 sequences listed, about 24% are singletons. Remarks on this clonotype: What it binds is not known.

The source material was CD8+ T cells from cultured PBMCs, sampled from culture after CMV antigen stimulation. The TCR sequence derives from a human donor in good health (CMV status not recorded). Some clones in this sample may be carry-over from other donors' samples. This chain uses TRBV11-2 with TRBJ2-1; TRBD2 matches at 11 bases. The CDR3 spells CASSLDRLAGGNEQFF. CDR3 DNA: TGTGCCAGCAGCTTAGATCGCCTAGCGGGGGGAAATGAGCAGTTCTTC.